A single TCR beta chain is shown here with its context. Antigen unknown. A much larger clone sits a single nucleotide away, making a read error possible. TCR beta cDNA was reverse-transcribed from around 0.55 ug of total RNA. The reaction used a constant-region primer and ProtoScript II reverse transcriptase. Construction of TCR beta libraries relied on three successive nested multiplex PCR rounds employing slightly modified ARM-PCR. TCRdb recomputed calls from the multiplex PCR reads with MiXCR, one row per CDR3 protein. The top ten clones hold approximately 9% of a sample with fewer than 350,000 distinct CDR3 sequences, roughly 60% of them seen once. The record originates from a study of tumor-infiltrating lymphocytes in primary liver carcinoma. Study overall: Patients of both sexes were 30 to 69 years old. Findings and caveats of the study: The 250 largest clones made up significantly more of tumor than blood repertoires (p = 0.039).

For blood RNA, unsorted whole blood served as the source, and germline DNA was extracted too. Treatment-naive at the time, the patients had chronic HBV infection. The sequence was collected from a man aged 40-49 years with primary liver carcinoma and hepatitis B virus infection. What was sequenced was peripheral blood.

This CDR3 is CACSEGTGPTDTQYF. DNA for the CDR3: TGTGCCTGCAGTGAGGGGACAGGGCCCACAGATACGCAGTATTTT. The rearrangement links TRBV6-1 to TRBJ2-3; 9 nucleotides match TRBD1. The germline V gene encodes CDR1 MNHNS and CDR2 SASEGT. CDR3 size: 15 residues.